This is a list of T cell receptor beta chains from one sample in a study of blood T cell repertoires in COVID-19. The assay was immunoSEQ multiplex PCR, and TCRdb's table has in-frame clones only and misses some. The data show roughly 250,000 clones, about 85% seen once. The material sequenced was peripheral blood. The receptors shown here come from a man between 35 and 55 years old with acute or convalescent COVID-19. Both conserved end residues are part of each CDR3. D genes are given only for firm matches. Part of the rows lack a size; the others show once, few, many or a class for expanded clones.

D gene: NA
V gene: TRBV2
clone size: once
J gene: TRBJ2-1
CDR3 DNA: TGTGCCAGCACCGTGACTAGGAACAATGAGCAGTTCTTC
CDR3 protein: CASTVTRNNEQFF

D gene: NA
V gene: TRBV29-1
clone size: NA
J gene: TRBJ1-1
CDR3 DNA: TGCAGCGTTCTATCCGGGACAGAAGCTTTCTTT
CDR3 protein: CSVLSGTEAFF

D gene: TRBD1
V gene: TRBV10-3
clone size: once
J gene: TRBJ2-1
CDR3 DNA: TGTGCCATCAGTGCGGGACAGGGTATGGATGAGCAGTTCTTC
CDR3 protein: CAISAGQGMDEQFF

D gene: NA
V gene: TRBV10-2
clone size: NA
J gene: TRBJ1-2
CDR3 DNA: TGCGCCAGCAGTGGCCCCAGCACGGGGGAGGGGGGCTACACCTTC
CDR3 protein: CASSGPSTGEGGYTF

D gene: TRBD2
V gene: TRBV6-1
clone size: NA
J gene: TRBJ2-1
CDR3 DNA: TGTGCCAGCAGTGAGGGACTAAGGGGCGCTCGGTCTAATGAGCAGTTCTTC
CDR3 protein: CASSEGLRGARSNEQFF

D gene: NA
V gene: TRBV6-7
clone size: NA
J gene: TRBJ2-6
CDR3 DNA: TGTGCCAGCAGTTACTTATCTGGGGCCAACGTCCTGACTTTC
CDR3 protein: CASSYLSGANVLTF

D gene: TRBD2
V gene: TRBV6-7
clone size: NA
J gene: TRBJ2-1
CDR3 DNA: TGTGCCAGCAGTTACTCGAAGCGGGGGGGCATCGACAATGAGCAGTTCTTC
CDR3 protein: CASSYSKRGGIDNEQFF

D gene: NA
V gene: TRBV6-2/TRBV6-3
clone size: NA
J gene: TRBJ1-6
CDR3 DNA: TGTGCCAGCAGTTACGTCAGTGGAGACTCACCCCTCCACTTT
CDR3 protein: CASSYVSGDSPLHF

D gene: TRBD1
V gene: TRBV7-2
clone size: NA
J gene: TRBJ2-7
CDR3 DNA: TGTGCCAGCAGCTTAAGGAGGGACAGGGGCCACGAGCAGTACTTC
CDR3 protein: CASSLRRDRGHEQYF

D gene: TRBD1
V gene: TRBV7-3
clone size: many
J gene: TRBJ2-2
CDR3 DNA: TGTGCCAGCAGCTTAAACCGGGACAGAGCCTCGACCGGGGAGCTGTTTTTT
CDR3 protein: CASSLNRDRASTGELFF